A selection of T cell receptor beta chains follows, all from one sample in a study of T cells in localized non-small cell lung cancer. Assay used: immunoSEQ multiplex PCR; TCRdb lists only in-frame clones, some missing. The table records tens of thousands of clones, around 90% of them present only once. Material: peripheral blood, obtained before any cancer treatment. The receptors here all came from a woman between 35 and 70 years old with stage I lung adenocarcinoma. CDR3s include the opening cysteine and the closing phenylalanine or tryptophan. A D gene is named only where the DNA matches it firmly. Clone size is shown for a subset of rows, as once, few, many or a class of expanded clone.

cdr3_nt: TGTGCCAGCAGCTTGGGCAGGGGCTCCGATCAGCCCCAGCATTTT
cdr3_aa: CASSLGRGSDQPQHF
d_call: .
j_call: TRBJ1-5
clone_size: .
v_call: TRBV5-6

cdr3_nt: TGTGCCAGCAGTGAAGATAGTGCGAGGGACACCGGGGAGCTGTTTTTT
cdr3_aa: CASSEDSARDTGELFF
d_call: .
j_call: TRBJ2-2
clone_size: .
v_call: TRBV2

cdr3_nt: TGTGCCAGCAGTCCCCCCGGGACAGGGGGCACCTACGAGCAGTACTTC
cdr3_aa: CASSPPGTGGTYEQYF
d_call: TRBD1
j_call: TRBJ2-7
clone_size: .
v_call: TRBV28

cdr3_nt: TGTGCCAGCACCGCTCCCCCCGTGGGCAGCAATCAGCCCCAGCATTTT
cdr3_aa: CASTAPPVGSNQPQHF
d_call: .
j_call: TRBJ1-5
clone_size: .
v_call: TRBV6-6

cdr3_nt: TGTGCCAGCAGCCTTCCGATAGTCCGAGGGAGCTCCTACGAGCAGTACTTC
cdr3_aa: CASSLPIVRGSSYEQYF
d_call: .
j_call: TRBJ2-7
clone_size: .
v_call: TRBV5-4

cdr3_nt: TGCGCCAGCAGCTTGCTTCTAGCGGGAGGAAGCGAGCAGTACTTC
cdr3_aa: CASSLLLAGGSEQYF
d_call: TRBD2
j_call: TRBJ2-7
clone_size: few
v_call: TRBV5-1

cdr3_nt: TGTGCCAGCAGTTTAGGACTAGTAAGTGGGGAGACCCAGTACTTC
cdr3_aa: CASSLGLVSGETQYF
d_call: TRBD2
j_call: TRBJ2-5
clone_size: .
v_call: TRBV28

cdr3_nt: TGTGCCAGCAATAGGGGCGTCCGGTCCTACGAGCAGTACTTC
cdr3_aa: CASNRGVRSYEQYF
d_call: .
j_call: TRBJ2-7
clone_size: once
v_call: TRBV6-6

cdr3_nt: TGTGCCAGTAGCACCCTTCTAGCGGGAGCCTACAATGAGCAGTTCTTC
cdr3_aa: CASSTLLAGAYNEQFF
d_call: TRBD2
j_call: TRBJ2-1
clone_size: .
v_call: TRBV19

cdr3_nt: TGCGCCAGCAGCTTGGGGGCGGGAGGGTACAATGAGCAGTTCTTC
cdr3_aa: CASSLGAGGYNEQFF
d_call: TRBD2
j_call: TRBJ2-1
clone_size: .
v_call: TRBV5-1

cdr3_nt: TGTGCCAGCAACCGTCCCGGGGGCACAGATACGCAGTATTTT
cdr3_aa: CASNRPGGTDTQYF
d_call: .
j_call: TRBJ2-3
clone_size: .
v_call: TRBV28

cdr3_nt: TGCGCCAGCAGCCAACCCCTAGCGGGAGGCTCAGATACGCAGTATTTT
cdr3_aa: CASSQPLAGGSDTQYF
d_call: TRBD2
j_call: TRBJ2-3
clone_size: .
v_call: TRBV5-1

cdr3_nt: TGTGCCAGCAGTGACTCGGCGGGAGTAAATGAGCAGTTCTTC
cdr3_aa: CASSDSAGVNEQFF
d_call: TRBD2
j_call: TRBJ2-1
clone_size: .
v_call: TRBV6-4

cdr3_nt: TGTGCCAGCAGCTTGACAGGACCCTACGAGCAGTACTTC
cdr3_aa: CASSLTGPYEQYF
d_call: .
j_call: TRBJ2-7
clone_size: .
v_call: TRBV6-4

cdr3_nt: TGTGCCATCAGTGAGTCGGCGGGGACGTACACCGGGGAGCTGTTTTTT
cdr3_aa: CAISESAGTYTGELFF
d_call: .
j_call: TRBJ2-2
clone_size: .
v_call: TRBV10-3

cdr3_nt: TGCGCCAGCAGCACGGCGGGAGGCCTCGGAGCCAAAAACATTCAGTACTTC
cdr3_aa: CASSTAGGLGAKNIQYF
d_call: TRBD2
j_call: TRBJ2-4
clone_size: once
v_call: TRBV5-1

cdr3_nt: TGTGCCAGCAGTGTTGGAGCGGGAAGCGGGGAGCTGTTTTTT
cdr3_aa: CASSVGAGSGELFF
d_call: TRBD2
j_call: TRBJ2-2
clone_size: .
v_call: TRBV6-6

cdr3_nt: TGTGCCAGCAGTGACTTAGCGGGAGTGGAAACAGATACGCAGTATTTT
cdr3_aa: CASSDLAGVETDTQYF
d_call: TRBD2
j_call: TRBJ2-3
clone_size: .
v_call: TRBV6-1

cdr3_nt: TGCGCCAGCAGCCAAGATCAGGTAGCGGGAGGTAGAGAGACCCAGTACTTC
cdr3_aa: CASSQDQVAGGRETQYF
d_call: TRBD2
j_call: TRBJ2-5
clone_size: .
v_call: TRBV4-1

cdr3_nt: TGCGCCAGCAGTGAGTTAGCCGAATACAATGAGCAGTTCTTC
cdr3_aa: CASSELAEYNEQFF
d_call: .
j_call: TRBJ2-1
clone_size: .
v_call: TRBV10-2

cdr3_nt: TGTGCTAGCAGTTTCTCCCCCGGGGGGGGGCTGTACAATGAGCAGTTCTTC
cdr3_aa: CASSFSPGGGLYNEQFF
d_call: TRBD2
j_call: TRBJ2-1
clone_size: .
v_call: TRBV7-7

cdr3_nt: TGTGCCAGCAGCCCCAGGACTAGCGGGAGCTCCTACAATGAGCAGTTCTTC
cdr3_aa: CASSPRTSGSSYNEQFF
d_call: TRBD2
j_call: TRBJ2-1
clone_size: .
v_call: TRBV11-3

cdr3_nt: TGCGCCAGCAGTCAAGGGACAGCTGTTCCCCAGCAGTACTTC
cdr3_aa: CASSQGTAVPQQYF
d_call: TRBD1
j_call: TRBJ2-7
clone_size: .
v_call: TRBV5-1

cdr3_nt: TGCGCCAGCAGCTTGGACGCCTACGAGCAGTACTTC
cdr3_aa: CASSLDAYEQYF
d_call: .
j_call: TRBJ2-7
clone_size: .
v_call: TRBV5-1

cdr3_nt: TGTCCCCGATACTATGACTCCCTAAACACAGATACGCAGTATTTT
cdr3_aa: CPRYYDSLNTDTQYF
d_call: .
j_call: TRBJ2-3
clone_size: .
v_call: TRBV12-5

cdr3_nt: TGTGCCAGCAGCGCATCGACGGGGGAGCAGTACTTC
cdr3_aa: CASSASTGEQYF
d_call: .
j_call: TRBJ2-7
clone_size: once
v_call: TRBV7-9

cdr3_nt: TGTGCCAGCCGGGGACACCCCGATCAGCCCCAGCATTTT
cdr3_aa: CASRGHPDQPQHF
d_call: .
j_call: TRBJ1-5
clone_size: .
v_call: TRBV7-2

cdr3_nt: TGTGCCAGCAGCCTCCAGGGTAACACCGGGGAGCTGTTTTTT
cdr3_aa: CASSLQGNTGELFF
d_call: .
j_call: TRBJ2-2
clone_size: .
v_call: TRBV7-9

cdr3_nt: TGTGCCAGCAGCCAAGATGGGGGGGCAAATCAGCCCCAGCATTTT
cdr3_aa: CASSQDGGANQPQHF
d_call: .
j_call: TRBJ1-5
clone_size: few
v_call: TRBV4-2

cdr3_nt: TGTGCCAGTAGTCGTAGCGGGAGGGCAGAAGAGACCCAGTACTTC
cdr3_aa: CASSRSGRAEETQYF
d_call: TRBD2
j_call: TRBJ2-5
clone_size: .
v_call: TRBV19

cdr3_nt: TGCGCCAGCGCACATACCGCAGCCATACAAGAGACCCAGTACTTC
cdr3_aa: CASAHTAAIQETQYF
d_call: .
j_call: TRBJ2-5
clone_size: .
v_call: TRBV23-1

cdr3_nt: TGTGCCAGCAGCTTGACTAGCGGGAGTAGACTCTACGAGCAGTACTTC
cdr3_aa: CASSLTSGSRLYEQYF
d_call: TRBD2
j_call: TRBJ2-7
clone_size: .
v_call: TRBV7-9

cdr3_nt: TGTGCCTGGAGTAAGGTCGAGTTAGCGGGCTACAATGAGCAGTTCTTC
cdr3_aa: CAWSKVELAGYNEQFF
d_call: TRBD2
j_call: TRBJ2-1
clone_size: .
v_call: TRBV30

cdr3_nt: TGTGCCAGCACCCTAGGGCGGAATGAGCAGTTCTTC
cdr3_aa: CASTLGRNEQFF
d_call: .
j_call: TRBJ2-1
clone_size: .
v_call: TRBV11-2

cdr3_nt: TGCAGTACAAGCGGGAGCTCCTACAATGAGCAGTTCTTC
cdr3_aa: CSTSGSSYNEQFF
d_call: TRBD2
j_call: TRBJ2-1
clone_size: .
v_call: TRBV29-1

cdr3_nt: TGTGCCAGCAGTGGTGGATCGGCCCAAGAGACCCAGTACTTC
cdr3_aa: CASSGGSAQETQYF
d_call: .
j_call: TRBJ2-5
clone_size: .
v_call: TRBV6-1

cdr3_nt: TGCAGTGAAAAGACCAATGAGCAGTTCTTC
cdr3_aa: CSEKTNEQFF
d_call: .
j_call: TRBJ2-1
clone_size: .
v_call: TRBV20-1

cdr3_nt: TGTGCCAGCAGTTCGATGACAGGGGCGAACACCGGGGAGCTGTTTTTT
cdr3_aa: CASSSMTGANTGELFF
d_call: TRBD1
j_call: TRBJ2-2
clone_size: .
v_call: TRBV28

cdr3_nt: TGCGCCAGCATCCCGGATAGGGGGGTAAACACCGGGGAGCTGTTTTTT
cdr3_aa: CASIPDRGVNTGELFF
d_call: .
j_call: TRBJ2-2
clone_size: .
v_call: TRBV5-1

cdr3_nt: TGTGCCAGCAGCCCTCGTGGAGGGCAGGGGAATGAAAAACTGTTTTTT
cdr3_aa: CASSPRGGQGNEKLFF
d_call: .
j_call: TRBJ1-4
clone_size: .
v_call: TRBV9

cdr3_nt: TGTGCCAGTGAGGGGACAGGGTCGGGGGAGACCCAGTACTTC
cdr3_aa: CASEGTGSGETQYF
d_call: TRBD1
j_call: TRBJ2-5
clone_size: .
v_call: TRBV28

cdr3_nt: TGTGCCAGTAGTATTGAGGTCATCGGCAGGGTGTATCAGCCCCAGCATTTT
cdr3_aa: CASSIEVIGRVYQPQHF
d_call: .
j_call: TRBJ1-5
clone_size: .
v_call: TRBV19

cdr3_nt: TGTGCCAGCAGTCCTTTCGCCAGGGCGAACACTGAAGCTTTCTTT
cdr3_aa: CASSPFARANTEAFF
d_call: .
j_call: TRBJ1-1
clone_size: .
v_call: TRBV28

cdr3_nt: TGTGCCAGTAGTATAGATCTGATAGTCGGACCTCCTAATGAAAAACTGTTTTTT
cdr3_aa: CASSIDLIVGPPNEKLFF
d_call: .
j_call: TRBJ1-4
clone_size: .
v_call: TRBV19

cdr3_nt: TGCGCCAGCAGTCCAGACGGGCCCCTCCAGTTCTTC
cdr3_aa: CASSPDGPLQFF
d_call: .
j_call: TRBJ2-1
clone_size: once
v_call: TRBV5-1

cdr3_nt: TGTGCCTGGAGTCCGACAGGGAACACTGAAGCTTTCTTT
cdr3_aa: CAWSPTGNTEAFF
d_call: .
j_call: TRBJ1-1
clone_size: .
v_call: TRBV30

cdr3_nt: TGTGCCAGCAGCCACCGGGACAGGGACTACGAGCAGTACTTC
cdr3_aa: CASSHRDRDYEQYF
d_call: TRBD1
j_call: TRBJ2-7
clone_size: .
v_call: TRBV11-1

cdr3_nt: TGTGCCAGCGTCACTAGCGGGGTAACGCAGTATTTT
cdr3_aa: CASVTSGVTQYF
d_call: TRBD2
j_call: TRBJ2-3
clone_size: .
v_call: TRBV28

cdr3_nt: TGTGCCAGCAAGACGAGAGCATGGAATGAGCAGTTCTTC
cdr3_aa: CASKTRAWNEQFF
d_call: .
j_call: TRBJ2-1
clone_size: .
v_call: TRBV6-5

cdr3_nt: TGTGCCAGCAGTTACAGTGGCCAAACGGTGGGCTATGGCTACACCTTC
cdr3_aa: CASSYSGQTVGYGYTF
d_call: .
j_call: TRBJ1-2
clone_size: .
v_call: TRBV6-5

cdr3_nt: TGTGCCAGTAGGACCGTCGGGGCTAAGGAACTGTTTTTT
cdr3_aa: CASRTVGAKELFF
d_call: .
j_call: TRBJ1-4
clone_size: once
v_call: TRBV19

cdr3_nt: TGCGCCAGCAGCCAAGACGGGCGGGGCACAGATACGCAGTATTTT
cdr3_aa: CASSQDGRGTDTQYF
d_call: .
j_call: TRBJ2-3
clone_size: .
v_call: TRBV4-1

cdr3_nt: TGTGCCACCGCGAGGGGCGACTCGAACACCGGGGAGCTGTTTTTT
cdr3_aa: CATARGDSNTGELFF
d_call: .
j_call: TRBJ2-2
clone_size: .
v_call: TRBV28

cdr3_nt: TGTGCCAGCAGTAAAGGGGGCCGCTCCTACGAGCAGTACTTC
cdr3_aa: CASSKGGRSYEQYF
d_call: TRBD1
j_call: TRBJ2-7
clone_size: .
v_call: TRBV28